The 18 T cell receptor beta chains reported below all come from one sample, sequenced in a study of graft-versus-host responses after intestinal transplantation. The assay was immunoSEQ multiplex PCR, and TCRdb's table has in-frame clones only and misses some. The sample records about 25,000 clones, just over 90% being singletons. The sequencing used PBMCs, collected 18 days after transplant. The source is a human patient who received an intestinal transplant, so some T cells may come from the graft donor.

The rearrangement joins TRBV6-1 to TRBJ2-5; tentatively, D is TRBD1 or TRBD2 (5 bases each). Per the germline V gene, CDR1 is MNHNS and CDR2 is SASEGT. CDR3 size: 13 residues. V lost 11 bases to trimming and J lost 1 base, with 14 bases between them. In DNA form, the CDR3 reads TGTGCCTCCAGGGAGTTGGGCCAAGAGACCCAGTACTTC. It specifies CASRELGQETQYF.

The CDR3 loop is CASSTAGPPGETQYF. The CDR3 DNA reads TGCGCCAGCAGCACGGCGGGACCCCCGGGAGAGACCCAGTACTTC. The chain is built from TRBV5-1 and TRBJ2-5, with D perhaps TRBD2 (6 bases). The germline gives CDR1 SGHRS, CDR2 YFSETQ. CDR3 length equals 15 residues. V was clipped by 4 bases and J by 4 bases, with 17 bases between them.

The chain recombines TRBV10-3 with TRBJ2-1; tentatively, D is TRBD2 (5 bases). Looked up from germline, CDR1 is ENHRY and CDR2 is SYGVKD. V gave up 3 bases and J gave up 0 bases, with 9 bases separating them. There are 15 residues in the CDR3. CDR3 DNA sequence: TGTGCCATCAGTGAAGCGGTACTCTCCTACAATGAGCAGTTCTTC. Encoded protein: CAISEAVLSYNEQFF.

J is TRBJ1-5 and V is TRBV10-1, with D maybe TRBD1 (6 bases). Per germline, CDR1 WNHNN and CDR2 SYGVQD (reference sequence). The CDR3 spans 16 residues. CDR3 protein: CDSHGEKLGGRQPQHF. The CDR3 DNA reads TGCGACTCTCACGGGGAAAAACTAGGGGGTAGGCAGCCCCAGCATTTT.

The CDR3 is CASSRTRNEQYF. Written as DNA, the CDR3 is TGTGCCAGCAGTCGAACTAGAAACGAGCAGTACTTC. The rearrangement links TRBV7-8 to TRBJ2-7; a possible D gene is TRBD2 (5 bases). V was clipped by 6 bases and J by 5 bases, with 11 bases between them. This CDR3 has 12 amino acids. Germline values: CDR1 SGHVS, CDR2 FQNEAQ. The whole variable domain, filled in from reference TRBV7-8 and TRBJ2-7, reads GAGVSQSPRYKVAKRGQDVALRCDPISGHVSLFWYQQALGQGPEFLTYFQNEAQLDKSGLPSDRFFAERPEGSVSTLKIQRTQQEDSAVYLCASSRTRNEQYFGPGTRLTVT.

The CDR3, as DNA: TGTGCCAGCAGCTGGAGCAGGCAGAACACTGAAGCTTTCTTT. This gives the protein CASSWSRQNTEAFF. The chain joins TRBV7-9 to TRBJ1-1; D unresolved. Trimming took off 4 bases at V and 1 base at J, with 10 bases between the two ends. The CDR3 loop spans 14 amino acids. Per germline, CDR1 SEHNR and CDR2 FQNEAQ (reference sequence).

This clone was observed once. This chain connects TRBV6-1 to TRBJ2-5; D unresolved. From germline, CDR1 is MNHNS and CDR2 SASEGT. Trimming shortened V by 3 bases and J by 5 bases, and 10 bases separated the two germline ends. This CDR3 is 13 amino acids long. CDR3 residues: CASSDSRWETQYF. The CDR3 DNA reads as TGTGCCAGCAGTGACTCAAGATGGGAGACCCAGTACTTC.

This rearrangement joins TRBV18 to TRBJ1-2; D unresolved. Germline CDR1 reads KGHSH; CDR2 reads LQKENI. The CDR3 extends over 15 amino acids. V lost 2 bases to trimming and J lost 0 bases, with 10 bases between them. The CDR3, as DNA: TGTGCCAGCTCACCATCTCAGACTGCTAACTATGGCTACACCTTC. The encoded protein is CASSPSQTANYGYTF.

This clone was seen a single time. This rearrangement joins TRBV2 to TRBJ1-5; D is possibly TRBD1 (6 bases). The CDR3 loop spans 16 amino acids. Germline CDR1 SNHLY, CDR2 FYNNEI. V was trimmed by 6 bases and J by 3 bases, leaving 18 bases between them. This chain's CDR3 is CASSESPDRLNQPQHF. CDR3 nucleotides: TGTGCCAGCAGCGAATCCCCGGACAGACTCAATCAGCCCCAGCATTTT.

The DNA for the CDR3 is TGTGCCAGCAGTGAGGTTGGCAGGGGGCGCAACGAGCAGTACTTC. Amino acid sequence: CASSEVGRGRNEQYF. The chain recombines TRBV2 with TRBJ2-7, with 8 bases identical to TRBD1. Trimming at V came to 3 bases and at J to 5 bases, leaving 9 bases not matched to a gene. CDR3 length: 15 amino acids. Germline CDR1 reads SNHLY; CDR2 reads FYNNEI.

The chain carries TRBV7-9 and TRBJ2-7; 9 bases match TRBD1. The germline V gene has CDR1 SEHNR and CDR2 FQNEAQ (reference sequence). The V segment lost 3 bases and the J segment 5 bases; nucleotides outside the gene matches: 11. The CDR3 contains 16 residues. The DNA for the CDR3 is TGTGCCAGCAGCTTCCCCCCGAGGACAGGGGTTCACGAGCAGTACTTC. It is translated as CASSFPPRTGVHEQYF.

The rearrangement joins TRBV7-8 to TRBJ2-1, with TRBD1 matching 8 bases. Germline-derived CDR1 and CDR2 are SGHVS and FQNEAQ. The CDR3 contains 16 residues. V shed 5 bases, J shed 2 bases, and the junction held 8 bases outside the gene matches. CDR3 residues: CASSGAATGAYNEQFF. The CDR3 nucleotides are TGTGCCAGCAGCGGCGCCGCGACAGGGGCCTACAATGAGCAGTTCTTC.

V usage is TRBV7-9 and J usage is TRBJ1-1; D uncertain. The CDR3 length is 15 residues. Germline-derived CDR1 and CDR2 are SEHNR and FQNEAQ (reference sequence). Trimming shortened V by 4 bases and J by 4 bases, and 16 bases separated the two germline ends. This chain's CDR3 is CASSSPGGRGTEAFF. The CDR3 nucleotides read TGTGCCAGCAGCTCCCCTGGCGGTCGGGGCACTGAAGCTTTCTTT.

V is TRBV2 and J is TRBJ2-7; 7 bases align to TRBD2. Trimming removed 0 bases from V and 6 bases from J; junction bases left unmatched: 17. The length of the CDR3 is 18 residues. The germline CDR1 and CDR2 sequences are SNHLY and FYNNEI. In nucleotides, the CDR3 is TGTGCCAGCAGTGAAGCAAGCGGGGACCTCCTGAAGTCGGTCGAGCAGTACTTC. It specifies CASSEASGDLLKSVEQYF.

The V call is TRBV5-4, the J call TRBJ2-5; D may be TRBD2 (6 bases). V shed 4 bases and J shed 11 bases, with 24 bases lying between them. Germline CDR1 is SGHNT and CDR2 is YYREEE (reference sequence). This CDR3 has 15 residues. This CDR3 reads CASSEWGDGPSEQYF. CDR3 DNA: TGTGCCAGCAGCGAGTGGGGGGACGGACCATCGGAGCAGTACTTC.

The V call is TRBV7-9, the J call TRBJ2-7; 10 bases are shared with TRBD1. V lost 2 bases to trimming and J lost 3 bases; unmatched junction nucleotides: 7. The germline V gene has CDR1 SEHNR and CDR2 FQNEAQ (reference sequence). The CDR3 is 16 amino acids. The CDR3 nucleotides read TGTGCCAGCAGCTTATCCGGGACAGGGGCCCTCTACGAGCAGTACTTC. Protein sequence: CASSLSGTGALYEQYF.

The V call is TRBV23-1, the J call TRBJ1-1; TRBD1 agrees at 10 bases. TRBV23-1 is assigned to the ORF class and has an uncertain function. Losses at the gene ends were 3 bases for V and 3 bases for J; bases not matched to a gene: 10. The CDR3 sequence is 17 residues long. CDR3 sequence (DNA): TGCGCCAGCAGTCATACCCAAGGACAGGGGGATCACACTGAAGCTTTCTTT. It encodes CASSHTQGQGDHTEAFF.

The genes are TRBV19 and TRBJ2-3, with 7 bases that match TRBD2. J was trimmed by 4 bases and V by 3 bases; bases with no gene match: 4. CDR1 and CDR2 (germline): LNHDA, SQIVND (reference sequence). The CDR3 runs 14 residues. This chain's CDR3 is CASSIWGGADTQYF. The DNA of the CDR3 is TGTGCCAGTAGTATTTGGGGGGGAGCAGATACGCAGTATTTT.